This T cell receptor beta chain is drawn from a study of human T cells and chemical hapten exposure. The time point denotes: patch test 1, 2 weeks after DPC sensitization. The treatment denotes: therapeutic diphenylcyclopropenone sensitization with weekly scalp DPC. Sample donors consisted of patients with alopecia, aged 18 to 70 years, who were suitable for DPC. V gave up 5 bases and J gave up 1 base, with 11 bases separating them. The CDR3 has 13 amino acids. Looked up from germline, CDR1 is DFQATT and CDR2 is SNEGSKA (reference sequence). A single record per CDR3 protein comes from TCRdb applying MiXCR to the RACE reads. The table lists about 340,000 distinct CDR3 sequences, around 7% of them singletons.

This chain connects TRBV20-1 to TRBJ2-5, with D unresolved. This specimen was whole blood, taken in connection with sensitization to the hapten diphenylcyclopropenone (DPC). This receptor was taken from a woman aged 18-29 years with alopecia areata. Some clones in this sample may be carry-over from other donors' samples. CDR3 residues: CSAPVRFQETQYF. CDR3 sequence (DNA): TGCAGTGCTCCCGTGCGGTTCCAAGAGACCCAGTACTTC.